Listed here is a single TCR beta chain. What it binds is not known. This record comes from a study of identical twins. Only healthy Caucasians were enrolled as donors. Germline V gene sequence: CDR1 SEHNR, CDR2 FQNEAQ (reference sequence). Deletions cut 4 bases from V and 5 bases from J, with 11 bases between. This CDR3 is built from 13 residues. Study results and caveats: Rather than following the same donors, the conclusions depended on cross-sectional statistical analysis.

MiXCR, run by TCRdb on the 5' RACE reads, gives a single entry per CDR3 protein. The sample lists 250,000 or so distinct CDR3 sequences; roughly 8.7% were seen once. In addition, the sample was reused for a study of yellow fever vaccine responses in identical twins.

J is TRBJ2-5 and V is TRBV7-9; D not resolved. This clonotype was sampled from a woman aged 18-30 years in good health. Sequenced: CD8+ T cells sorted from blood. This CDR3 is CASSSPLGETQYF. The CDR3 nucleotides are TGTGCCAGCAGCTCTCCCTTGGGGGAGACCCAGTACTTC. The variable domain in full, with the rest retrieved from reference TRBV7-9 and TRBJ2-5, is DTGVSQNPRHKITKRGQNVTFRCDPISEHNRLYWYRQTLGQGPEFLTYFQNEAQLEKSRLLSDRFSAERPKGSFSTLEIQRTEQGDSAMYLCASSSPLGETQYFGPGTRLLVL.